This TCR beta chain was captured in a study of shared clonotypes between healthy human individuals. Study-wide points: Only blood underwent sampling, and tissue repertoires likely differ. Represented genetic and exposure-history diversity was restricted by having few donors.

CDR1 and CDR2 (germline): LNHNV, YYDKDF (reference sequence). V dropped 2 bases and J dropped 5 bases, with 16 bases sitting between them. This CDR3 region has 15 residues. Regarding this clone: Its specificity is not known.

Running of the assay took place at deep level. Method: immunoSEQ multiplex PCR; TCRdb's copy keeps in-frame clones and lacks some. The data hold approximately 640,000 clones, with about 90% observed a single time. Specimen: memory CD8+ T cells from PBMCs. Documented subset: CD45RO+ cells pooled with CCR7-negative TemRA cells. The chain links TRBV15 to TRBJ2-7; possibly TRBD2 for D (6 bases). The TCR sequence derives from a man between 18 and 29 years old in good health. Some clones in this sample may be carry-over from other donors' samples. This chain's CDR3 is CATSRHRDFINEQYF. CDR3 nucleotide sequence: TGTGCCACCAGCAGACACCGGGACTTTATCAACGAGCAGTACTTC.